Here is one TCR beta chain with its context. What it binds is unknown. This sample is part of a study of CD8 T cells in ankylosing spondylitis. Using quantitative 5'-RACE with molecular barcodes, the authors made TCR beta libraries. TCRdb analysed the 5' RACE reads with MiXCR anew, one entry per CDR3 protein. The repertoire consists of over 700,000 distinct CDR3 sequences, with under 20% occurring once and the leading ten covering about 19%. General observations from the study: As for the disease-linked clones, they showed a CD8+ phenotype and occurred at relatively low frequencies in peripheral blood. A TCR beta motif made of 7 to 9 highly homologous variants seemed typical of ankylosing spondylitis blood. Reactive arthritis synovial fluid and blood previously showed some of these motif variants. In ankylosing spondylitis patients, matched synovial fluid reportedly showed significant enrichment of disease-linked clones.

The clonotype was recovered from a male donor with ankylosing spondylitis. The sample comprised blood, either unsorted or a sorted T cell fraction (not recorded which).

CDR3 residues: CASSQPGPGTEAFF. CDR3 DNA: TGTGCCAGCAGCCAGCCGGGACCAGGGACTGAAGCTTTCTTT. V and J are TRBV3-1 and TRBJ1-1, with a weak D call TRBD1 (5 bases). This CDR3 is 14 amino acids long. The germline V and J ends were trimmed by 3 bases and 5 bases, with 13 bases remaining between them. CDR1 is LGHDT, CDR2 YNNKEL, per germline (reference sequence).